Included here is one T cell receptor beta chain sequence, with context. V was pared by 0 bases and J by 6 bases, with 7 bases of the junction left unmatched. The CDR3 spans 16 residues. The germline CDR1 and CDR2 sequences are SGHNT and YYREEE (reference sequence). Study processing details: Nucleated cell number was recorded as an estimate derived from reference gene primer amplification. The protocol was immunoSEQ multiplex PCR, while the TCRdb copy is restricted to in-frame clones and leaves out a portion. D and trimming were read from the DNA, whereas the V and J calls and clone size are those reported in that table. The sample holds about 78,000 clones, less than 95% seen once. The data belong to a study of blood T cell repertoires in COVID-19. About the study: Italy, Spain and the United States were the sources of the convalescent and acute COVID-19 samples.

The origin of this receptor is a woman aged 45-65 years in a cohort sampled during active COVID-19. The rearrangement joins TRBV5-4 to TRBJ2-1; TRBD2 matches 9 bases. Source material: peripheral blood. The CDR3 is CASSLDAGGPSNEQFF. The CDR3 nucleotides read TGTGCCAGCAGCTTGGACGCGGGAGGGCCCAGCAATGAGCAGTTCTTC.